This TCR beta chain was documented in a study of cytomegalovirus exposure and HLA in healthy donors. Study-level information: From HLA-typed donors, an early data release held about 92 million unique TCRs. General study points: The productive fraction for most TCR beta V segments was about 87% or about 30% in an earlier analysis. Researchers counted some 150 TCR beta chains as cytomegalovirus-associated.

As to this clone: Its antigen is not identified.

The PCR had 60 Vbeta and 13 Jbeta primers. The method was immunoSEQ multiplex PCR; TCRdb's version includes in-frame clones alone and lacks a portion of them. The table has roughly 200,000 clones, 65% to 90% seen once. Donors consisted of healthy bone marrow donors. V lost 6 bases and J lost 5, with 13 bases in between. CDR1 and CDR2 from the germline V gene are SGHDN and FVKESK. The CDR3 is 13 residues long. V is TRBV14 and J is TRBJ2-5; maybe TRBD2 (5 bases). Sequencing input: PBMCs. The clonotype comes from a woman in her forties or fifties in good health and CMV-seronegative. The CDR3 sequence is CASRRNPGETQYF. The CDR3 region has the DNA TGTGCCAGCAGACGGAACCCGGGGGAGACCCAGTACTTC.